At least ten counts were recorded for the clone carrying this T cell receptor beta chain. What it binds is unknown. The sample is drawn from a study of identical twins. Study-level results: With abundant cord blood beta clonotypes, insertions were fewer; memory repertoires showed no such pattern. The same donors were not followed; conclusions instead depended on cross-sectional statistical analysis. Twin sharing of out-of-frame TCR alpha was underestimated by models in monozygotic pairs.

A universal primer site was created by template switching, with the cDNA bearing unique molecular identifiers. One entry per CDR3 protein, called by TCRdb with MiXCR from the 5' RACE reads. The sample shows roughly 690,000 distinct CDR3 sequences, 5.5% to 6.5% of them seen only once. Sequenced material: naive T cells sorted from blood. The TCR was taken from a man between 18 and 35 years old in good health.

The CDR3 bases are TGTGCCAGCAGCCTCGACCGAGGGGCCGAGCAGTACTTC. This translates into CASSLDRGAEQYF. The V call is TRBV12-3 or TRBV12-4, the J call TRBJ2-7; possibly TRBD1 or TRBD2 for D (5 bases each). The length of the CDR3 is 13 residues. The germline V and J ends were trimmed by 6 bases and 6 bases, with 15 bases remaining between them.